The 2 T cell receptor beta chains below come from one sample, sequenced in a study of T-cell reconstitution after alpha-beta-depleted transplantation in children. This sample's TCRbeta library carried unique molecular identifier barcodes. TCRdb reprocessed the PCR reads via MiXCR and lists one record per CDR3 protein. The profile shows about 470,000 distinct CDR3 sequences, 43% of them singletons. The source material was PBMCs, sampled before TCRalphabeta/CD19-depleted stem cell transplant. All receptors derive from a girl aged 2-10 years with aplastic anemia, due to receive a stem cell transplant.

CDR3 sequence: CASSFTGGAEKLFF. In DNA form, the CDR3 reads TGTGCCAGCAGCTTCACAGGGGGCGCGGAAAAACTGTTTTTT. The rearrangement joins TRBV7-6 to TRBJ1-4, with 9 bases lining up with TRBD1. The trim removed 3 bases at V and 8 bases at J, leaving 4 bases unmatched. CDR3 length equals 14 residues. Germline V CDR1 and CDR2: SGHVS, FNYEAQ.

This clonotype appeared once. This sequence joins TRBV11-2 and TRBJ2-7; 12 bases agree with TRBD2. Trimming at V came to 1 base and at J to 3 bases, leaving 10 bases not matched to a gene. Germline V gene sequence: CDR1 SGHAT, CDR2 FQNNGV. The CDR3 length is 18 residues. CDR3 in DNA: TGTGCCAGCAGCTTAGGGGGCCCGACTAGCGGGAGATTCTACGAGCAGTACTTC. This encodes CASSLGGPTSGRFYEQYF.